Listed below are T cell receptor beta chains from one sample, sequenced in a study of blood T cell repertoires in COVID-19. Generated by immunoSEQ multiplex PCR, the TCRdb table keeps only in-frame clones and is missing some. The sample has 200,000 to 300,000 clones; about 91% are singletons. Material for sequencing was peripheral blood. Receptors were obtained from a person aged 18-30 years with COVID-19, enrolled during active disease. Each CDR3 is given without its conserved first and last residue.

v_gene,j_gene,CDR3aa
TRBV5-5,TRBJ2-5,ASSLEGGTLAQY
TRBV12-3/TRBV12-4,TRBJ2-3,ASSLGTSEQY
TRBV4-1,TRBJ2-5,ASSQDRGSETQY
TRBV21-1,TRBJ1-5,ASSKALGQARDSNQPQH
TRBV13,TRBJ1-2,ASSPGRDPGYT
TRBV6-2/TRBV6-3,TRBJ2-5,ASSRSGTPETQY
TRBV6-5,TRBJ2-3,ASRTAGGSTDTQY
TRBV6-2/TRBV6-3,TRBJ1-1,ASSYGARGTEAF
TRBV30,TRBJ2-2,ALTDLNTGELF
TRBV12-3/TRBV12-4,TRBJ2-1,ASRRTGEQF
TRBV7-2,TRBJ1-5,ASSSDRAGGPQH
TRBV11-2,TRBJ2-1,ASSFSEVFDNEQF
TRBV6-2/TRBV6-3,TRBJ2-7,ASSQPRDTTKDEQY
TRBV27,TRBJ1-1,ATRYAGGAKRTEAF
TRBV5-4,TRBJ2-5,ASNPGLAGQETQY
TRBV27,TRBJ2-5,ASTLAAQQETQY
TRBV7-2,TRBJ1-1,ASRGPGETEAF
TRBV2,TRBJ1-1,ASSESTTGRSTEAF
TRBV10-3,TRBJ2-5,AISAGRAGETQY
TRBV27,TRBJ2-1,ASSLLSGNEQF
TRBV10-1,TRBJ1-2,ASSPPGTSNYGYT
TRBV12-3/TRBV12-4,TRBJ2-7,ASGPLSSYEQY
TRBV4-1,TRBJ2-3,ASSPWHPLDHTDTQY
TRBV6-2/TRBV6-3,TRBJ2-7,ASSYSTGGFDEQY
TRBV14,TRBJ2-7,ASSRTGGSVEQY
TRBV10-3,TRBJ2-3,AIKIGTGLTDTQY
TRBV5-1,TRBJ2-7,ASSSGTWTYEQY
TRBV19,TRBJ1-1,ASRTGITEAF
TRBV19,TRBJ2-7,ASSIGGTGSYEQY
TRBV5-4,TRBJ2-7,ASSLLSGGPGEQY
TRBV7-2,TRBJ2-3,ASSLRAGVVNTQY
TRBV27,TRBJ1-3,ASSSHMLSGNTIY
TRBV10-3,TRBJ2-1,AMSEGLALGEQF